Following are 12 T cell receptor beta chains from one sample sequenced in a study of T cells in Graves' hyperthyroidism and ophthalmopathy (dated by TCRdb to about 2019). Libraries were built with multiplex PCR. The sequencing machine was an Illumina HiSeq 2000. TCR beta CDR3 regions were amplified from RNA transcripts. The first round of RT-PCR for the TCR CDR3 was performed with the HTBI primer set and the Qiagen OneStep RT-PCR kit. In TCRdb, the public reads were trimmed at Q25 with fastp and aligned with MiXCR, with productive beta chains retained. One record per CDR3 amino acid sequence lists the most common genes and DNA. The sample records over 150,000 distinct CDR3 sequences, less than 20% of which are singletons. Jointly, the top ten make up roughly 49% of the sample. Input material: blood. The receptors stem from a woman aged 45 to 65 with Graves' hyperthyroidism.

The gene calls are TRBV5-1 and TRBJ1-4; perhaps TRBD1 as D (6 bases). The CDR3 extends over 17 amino acids. From germline, CDR1 is SGHRS and CDR2 YFSETQ. The ends were cut back, 0 bases at V and 0 bases at J, with 12 bases in the middle. CDR3 residues: CASSLAAGAATNEKLFF. The CDR3 coding sequence is TGCGCCAGCAGCTTGGCGGCAGGGGCTGCAACTAATGAAAAACTGTTTTTT.

This clonotype turned up a few times. This chain joins TRBV6-5 and TRBJ2-1; 8 bases are a match to TRBD2. The CDR3 contains 13 residues. The ends lost 5 bases at V and 3 bases at J; junction bases unmatched: 0. Per the germline V gene, CDR1 is MNHEY and CDR2 is SVGAGI. The CDR3 loop is CASSTSGYNEQFF. The CDR3 bases are TGTGCCAGCAGTACTAGCGGCTACAATGAGCAGTTCTTC.

This clonotype was seen at least ten times. V and J are TRBV7-9 and TRBJ2-3; 7 nucleotides match TRBD2. The CDR3 is 17 residues long. V trimming: 0 bases; J trimming: 8 bases; junction bases outside the gene matches: 14. The V gene's germline CDR1 is SEHNR and CDR2 FQNEAQ (reference sequence). CDR3 in DNA: TGTGCCAGCAGCTTAGCAGATGGCGGGAGTCGCCGCACTACGCAGTATTTT. As protein: CASSLADGGSRRTTQYF.

The J gene is TRBJ2-3, the V gene TRBV20-1, with 9 bases that match TRBD2. The CDR3 covers 15 residues. Germline CDR1 reads DFQATT; CDR2 reads SNEGSKA (reference sequence). J gave up 1 base and V 7 bases, and 9 bases lay outside the gene matches. CDR3 sequence reads: CSVPKGLARTDTQYF. Here the CDR3 DNA reads TGCAGTGTCCCCAAGGGACTAGCCCGCACAGATACGCAGTATTTT.

The table lists this clonotype with many counts. J is TRBJ2-5 and V is TRBV6-2 or TRBV6-3; TRBD1 is a possible D gene (6 bases). V was cut by 2 bases and J by 2 bases, with 12 bases left in between. Germline assignment: CDR1 MNHEY and CDR2 SVGEGT. This CDR3 region has 15 residues. The CDR3 DNA is TGTGCCAGCAGTTACCATACGGGACAACAAGAGACCCAGTACTTC. Translated, it gives CASSYHTGQQETQYF.

This clonotype was recorded many times. The gene calls are TRBV19 and TRBJ1-2; weak D call: TRBD1 (6 bases). The germline CDR1 and CDR2 sequences are LNHDA and SQIVND (reference sequence). The germline V and J ends were trimmed by 2 bases and 4 bases, with 26 bases remaining between them. The CDR3 is 19 amino acids. CDR3 nucleotides: TGTGCCAGTAGTATAAGAGGCCAGGGGATCCAGTTGCCACTCTATGGCTACACCTTC. Its protein is CASSIRGQGIQLPLYGYTF.

This sequence joins TRBV25-1 and TRBJ2-2, with 12 nucleotides matching TRBD2. The CDR3 has 17 residues. V dropped 5 bases and J dropped 3; count of bases not matched to a gene: 7. The germline V gene has CDR1 MGHDK and CDR2 SYGVNS. For the CDR3, the DNA is TGTGCCAGCAGTCAGACTAGCGGGAGATTATACACCGGGGAGCTGTTTTTT. Protein product: CASSQTSGRLYTGELFF.

V gene TRBV3-1 combines with J gene TRBJ1-1; D is undetermined. The CDR3 consists of 15 residues. Germline V gene lookup returns CDR1 LGHDT and CDR2 YNNKEL (reference sequence). Deletions cut 1 base from V and 0 bases from J, with 9 bases between. The CDR3 nucleotides read TGTGCCAGCAGCCAAGGGGGAACCCTGAACACTGAAGCTTTCTTT. Translated: CASSQGGTLNTEAFF.

This clonotype was seen at least ten times. The chain joins TRBV20-1 to TRBJ2-1, with no clear D. The CDR3 runs to 11 residues. Germline CDR1 is DFQATT and CDR2 is SNEGSKA (reference sequence). The V end lost 3 bases, the J end lost 7 bases, and 7 bases lay between the germline ends. Here the CDR3 reads CSASVRNEQFF. CDR3 DNA: TGCAGTGCTAGCGTACGGAATGAGCAGTTCTTC.

The chain uses TRBV5-5 and TRBJ2-6, with 7 positions matching TRBD1. CDR1 and CDR2 (germline): SGHKS, YYEKEE (reference sequence). This CDR3 contains 14 residues. J was trimmed by 4 bases and V by 4 bases; bases with no gene match: 2. As DNA, the CDR3 is TGTGCCAGCAGCCCGGGACAGGGGGCCAACGTCCTGACTTTC. Protein product: CASSPGQGANVLTF.

Many counts were recorded for this clonotype. The J gene is TRBJ2-1, the V gene TRBV10-2; 9 nucleotides align to TRBD2. The CDR3 is 14 residues long. The J segment lost 10 bases and the V segment lost 6 bases, leaving 10 bases of the junction unmatched. In germline, CDR1 is WSHSY, CDR2 SAAADI. The DNA of the CDR3 is TGCGCCAGCAGATTTGAGACTAGCGGCCGCGAGCAGTTCTTC. It is translated as CASRFETSGREQFF.

The rearrangement uses TRBV18 and TRBJ2-2, with D perhaps TRBD1 (6 bases). From germline, CDR1 is KGHSH and CDR2 LQKENI. This CDR3 contains 14 residues. V lost 2 bases, J lost 7 bases, and 11 bases lay in between. The CDR3 loop reads CASSPNKGDGELFF. The CDR3 bases are TGTGCCAGCTCACCAAACAAGGGGGACGGGGAGCTGTTTTTT.